This T cell receptor beta chain originates from a study of PD-1 blockade in classical Hodgkin lymphoma. Study results and limitations: Lower baseline TCR diversity was reported for newly diagnosed patients than for healthy donors. It was among complete responders that baseline diversity resembled that of newly diagnosed patients. After ASCT, patients who started nivolumab under 1 year later were excluded.

The data were produced by immunoSEQ multiplex PCR, yet TCRdb's version contains in-frame clones alone and is incomplete. The data contain about 9,100 clones, 90% to 95% of them singletons. Germline loops: CDR1 GTSNPN, CDR2 SVGIG (reference sequence). CDR3 length: 12 amino acids. Deletions cut 0 bases from V and 10 bases from J, with 12 bases between. Patients all relapsed after autologous stem cell transplantation, and there was variation in brentuximab vedotin exposure. Worth noting for this clone: No antigen is known for it.

Material: peripheral blood mononuclear cells (PBMCs), obtained at baseline. The sequence was collected from a human donor with classical Hodgkin lymphoma. V gene TRBV30 combines with J gene TRBJ1-1; D is unresolved. The CDR3 DNA sequence: TGTGCCTGGAGTGTACACGGCCAGGTAGCTTTCTTT. Residues: CAWSVHGQVAFF.